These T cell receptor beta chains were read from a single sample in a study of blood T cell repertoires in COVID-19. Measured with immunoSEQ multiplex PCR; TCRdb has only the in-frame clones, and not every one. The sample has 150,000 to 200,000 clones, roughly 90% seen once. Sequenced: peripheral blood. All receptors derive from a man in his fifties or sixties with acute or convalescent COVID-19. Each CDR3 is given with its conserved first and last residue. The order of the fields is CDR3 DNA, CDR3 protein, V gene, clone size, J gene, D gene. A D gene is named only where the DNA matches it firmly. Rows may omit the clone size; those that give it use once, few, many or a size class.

TGTGCCATCACCCGGCGGGGGAATGAGCAGTTCTTC	CAITRRGNEQFF	TRBV6-6	-	TRBJ2-1	TRBD2
TGTGCCAGCAGCAGGGGGCAGTACACTGAAGCTTTCTTT	CASSRGQYTEAFF	TRBV27	-	TRBJ1-1	TRBD1
TGTGCCAGCAGCCAACAGGGGCGATACACTGAAGCTTTCTTT	CASSQQGRYTEAFF	TRBV3-1/TRBV3-2	-	TRBJ1-1	-
TGTGCCAGTAGTACCCTAACAGGGGTGTTAAACTATGGCTACACCTTC	CASSTLTGVLNYGYTF	TRBV19	-	TRBJ1-2	TRBD1
TGTGCCAGCAGCATCGGCGGGATGGGCACAGATACGCAGTATTTT	CASSIGGMGTDTQYF	TRBV7-3	-	TRBJ2-3	-
TGCGCCAGCCGCGACGACAGGGCCGGGGCCAACGTCCTGACTTTC	CASRDDRAGANVLTF	TRBV5-1	-	TRBJ2-6	TRBD1
TGTGCCAGCAAAGACAGGGGAGAGGGCTACACCTTC	CASKDRGEGYTF	TRBV6-5	once	TRBJ1-2	TRBD1
TGTGCCATCAGTGAGAGGGGGACTGAAGCTTTCTTT	CAISERGTEAFF	TRBV10-3	-	TRBJ1-1	-
TGTGCCAGCAGTCAACAGAGTAACTATGGCTACACCTTC	CASSQQSNYGYTF	TRBV6-6	-	TRBJ1-2	-
TGCGCCCCCAGCAGGGGGAGAAGGAACAATCAGCCCCAGCATTTT	CAPSRGRRNNQPQHF	TRBV23-1	-	TRBJ1-5	TRBD1
TGTGCCAGCAGCTTACAGGGGGCTATCACTGAAGCTTTCTTT	CASSLQGAITEAFF	TRBV7-3	-	TRBJ1-1	TRBD1
TGTGCCAGCAGTCCGGAGTACAATGAGCAGTTCTTC	CASSPEYNEQFF	TRBV7-9	-	TRBJ2-1	-
TGTGCCTGGAGGGGACAGGGGATGGGAGAAAAACTGTTTTTT	CAWRGQGMGEKLFF	TRBV30	-	TRBJ1-4	TRBD1
TGTGCCAGCGGTGACAGGGGGCGAGCGAACACTGAAGCTTTCTTT	CASGDRGRANTEAFF	TRBV3-1/TRBV3-2	-	TRBJ1-1	TRBD1
TGTGCCAGCAGCCCCCCCGGTAACTATGGCTACACCTTC	CASSPPGNYGYTF	TRBV5-4	few	TRBJ1-2	-
TGTGCCAGCAGCCAAGAAACAGGGTGGAAAGAAAAACTGTTTTTT	CASSQETGWKEKLFF	TRBV4-2	-	TRBJ1-4	-
TGTGCCAGTAGTATGGGCAGGGGTATTCTTAGAGGTAGCAATCAGCCCCAGCATTTT	CASSMGRGILRGSNQPQHF	TRBV19	-	TRBJ1-5	-